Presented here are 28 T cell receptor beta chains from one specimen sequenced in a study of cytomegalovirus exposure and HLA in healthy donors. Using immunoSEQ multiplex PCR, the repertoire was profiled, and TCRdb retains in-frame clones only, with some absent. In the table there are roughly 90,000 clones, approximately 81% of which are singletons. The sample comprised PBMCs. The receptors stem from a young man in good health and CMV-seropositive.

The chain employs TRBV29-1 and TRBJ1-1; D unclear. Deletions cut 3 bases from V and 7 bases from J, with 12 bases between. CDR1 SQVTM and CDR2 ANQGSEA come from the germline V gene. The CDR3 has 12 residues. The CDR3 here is CSVDSDGGEAFF. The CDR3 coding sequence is TGCAGCGTTGATTCGGACGGAGGTGAAGCTTTCTTT. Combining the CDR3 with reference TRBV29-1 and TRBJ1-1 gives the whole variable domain SAVISQKPSRDICQRGTSLTIQCQVDSQVTMMFWYRQQPGQSLTLIATANQGSEATYESGFVIDKFPISRPNLTFSTLTVSNMSPEDSSIYLCSVDSDGGEAFFGQGTRLTVV.

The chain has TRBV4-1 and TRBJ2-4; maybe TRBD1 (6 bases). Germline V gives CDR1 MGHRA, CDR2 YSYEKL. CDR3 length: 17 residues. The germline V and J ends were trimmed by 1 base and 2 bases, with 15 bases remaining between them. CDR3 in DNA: TGCGCCAGCAGCCAAGTTTTGGCTTGGGGGCCCAAAAACATTCAGTACTTC. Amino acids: CASSQVLAWGPKNIQYF.

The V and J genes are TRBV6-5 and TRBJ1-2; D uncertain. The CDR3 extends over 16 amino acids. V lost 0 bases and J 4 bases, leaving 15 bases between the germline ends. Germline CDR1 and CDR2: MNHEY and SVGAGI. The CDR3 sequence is CASSYSLEPAGYGYTF. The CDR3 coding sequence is TGTGCCAGCAGTTACTCCTTGGAGCCAGCGGGCTATGGCTACACCTTC.

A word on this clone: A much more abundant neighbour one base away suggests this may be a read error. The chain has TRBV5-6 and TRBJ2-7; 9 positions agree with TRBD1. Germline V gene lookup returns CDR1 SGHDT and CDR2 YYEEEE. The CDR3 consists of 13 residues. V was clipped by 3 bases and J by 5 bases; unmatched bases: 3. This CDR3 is CASSSGQGDEQYF. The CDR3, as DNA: TGTGCCAGCAGCTCGGGACAGGGTGACGAGCAGTACTTC.

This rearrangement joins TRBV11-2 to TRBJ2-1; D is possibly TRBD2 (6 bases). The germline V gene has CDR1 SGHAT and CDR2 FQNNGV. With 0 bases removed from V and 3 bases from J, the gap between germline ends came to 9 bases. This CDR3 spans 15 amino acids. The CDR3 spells CASSLDPSDYNEQFF. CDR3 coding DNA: TGTGCCAGCAGCTTAGATCCTAGCGACTACAATGAGCAGTTCTTC.

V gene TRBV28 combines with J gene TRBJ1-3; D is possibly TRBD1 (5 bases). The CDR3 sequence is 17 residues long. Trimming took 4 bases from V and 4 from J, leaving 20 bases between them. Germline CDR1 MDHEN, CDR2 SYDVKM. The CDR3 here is CASSSSQAVGLGNTIYF. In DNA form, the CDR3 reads TGTGCCAGCAGTTCTTCACAGGCGGTGGGATTGGGAAACACCATATATTTT.

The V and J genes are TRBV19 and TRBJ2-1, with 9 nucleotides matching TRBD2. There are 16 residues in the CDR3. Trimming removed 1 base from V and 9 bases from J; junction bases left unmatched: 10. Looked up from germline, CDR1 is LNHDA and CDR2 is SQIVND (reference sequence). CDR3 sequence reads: CASSIVSLAGYGEQFF. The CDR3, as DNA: TGTGCCAGTAGTATAGTCAGTCTAGCGGGATATGGTGAGCAGTTCTTC. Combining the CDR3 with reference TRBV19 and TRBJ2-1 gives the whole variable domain DGGITQSPKYLFRKEGQNVTLSCEQNLNHDAMYWYRQDPGQGLRLIYYSQIVNDFQKGDIAEGYSVSREKKESFPLTVTSAQKNPTAFYLCASSIVSLAGYGEQFFGPGTRLTVL.

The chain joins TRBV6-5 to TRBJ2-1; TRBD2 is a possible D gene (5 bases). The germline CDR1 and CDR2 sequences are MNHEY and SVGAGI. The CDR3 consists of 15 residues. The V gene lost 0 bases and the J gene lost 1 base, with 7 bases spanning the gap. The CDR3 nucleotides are TGTGCCAGCAGTTACTCACGGGATTCCTACAATGAGCAGTTCTTC. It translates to CASSYSRDSYNEQFF.

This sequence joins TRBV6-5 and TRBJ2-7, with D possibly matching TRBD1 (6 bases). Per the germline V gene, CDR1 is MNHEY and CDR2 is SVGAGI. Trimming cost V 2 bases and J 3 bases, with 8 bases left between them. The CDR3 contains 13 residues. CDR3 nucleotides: TGTGCCAGCAGTTACACAGGGATCTACGAGCAGTACTTC. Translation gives CASSYTGIYEQYF.

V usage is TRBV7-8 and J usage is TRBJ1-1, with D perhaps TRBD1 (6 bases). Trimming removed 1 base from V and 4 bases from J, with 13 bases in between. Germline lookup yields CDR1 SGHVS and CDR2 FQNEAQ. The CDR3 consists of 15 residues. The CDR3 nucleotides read TGTGCCAGCAGCTTAGTTGCGGGGGGGCTCACTGAAGCTTTCTTT. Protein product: CASSLVAGGLTEAFF.

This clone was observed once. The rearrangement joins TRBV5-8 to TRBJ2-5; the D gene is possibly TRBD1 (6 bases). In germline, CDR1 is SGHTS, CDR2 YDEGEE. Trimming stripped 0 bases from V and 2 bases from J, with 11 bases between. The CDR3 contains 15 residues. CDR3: CASSLAGAIQETQYF. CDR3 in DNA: TGTGCCAGCAGCTTGGCAGGGGCCATACAAGAGACCCAGTACTTC.

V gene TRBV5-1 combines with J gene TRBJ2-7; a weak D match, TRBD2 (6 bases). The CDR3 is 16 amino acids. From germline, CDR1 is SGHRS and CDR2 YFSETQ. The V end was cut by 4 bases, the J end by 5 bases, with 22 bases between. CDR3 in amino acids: CASSAGGSGIGNEQYF. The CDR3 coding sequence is TGCGCCAGCAGCGCCGGAGGGTCGGGGATTGGCAACGAGCAGTACTTC.

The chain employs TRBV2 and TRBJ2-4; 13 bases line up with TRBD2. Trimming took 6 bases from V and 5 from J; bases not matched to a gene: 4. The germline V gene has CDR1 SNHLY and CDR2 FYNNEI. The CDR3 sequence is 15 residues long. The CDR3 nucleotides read TGTGCCAGCAGGGGACTAGCGGGACGACAAAACATTCAGTACTTC. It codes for CASRGLAGRQNIQYF.

CDR3 DNA: TGCAGCGTTGGGCCGGACAATGGCTACACCTTC. It encodes CSVGPDNGYTF. This chain links TRBV29-1 with TRBJ1-2; D may be TRBD1 (5 bases). Deletions cut 4 bases from V and 6 bases from J, with 9 bases between. From germline, CDR1 is SQVTM and CDR2 ANQGSEA. This CDR3 spans 11 amino acids.

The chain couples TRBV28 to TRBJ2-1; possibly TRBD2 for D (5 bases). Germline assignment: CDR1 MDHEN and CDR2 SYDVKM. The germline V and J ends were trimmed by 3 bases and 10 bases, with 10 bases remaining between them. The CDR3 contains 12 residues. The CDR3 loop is CASSFYRREQFF. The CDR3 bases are TGTGCCAGCAGTTTCTATCGGAGGGAGCAGTTCTTC. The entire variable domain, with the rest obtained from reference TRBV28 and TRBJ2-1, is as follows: DVKVTQSSRYLVKRTGEKVFLECVQDMDHENMFWYRQDPGLGLRLIYFSYDVKMKEKGDIPEGYSVSREKKERFSLILESASTNQTSMYLCASSFYRREQFFGPGTRLTVL.

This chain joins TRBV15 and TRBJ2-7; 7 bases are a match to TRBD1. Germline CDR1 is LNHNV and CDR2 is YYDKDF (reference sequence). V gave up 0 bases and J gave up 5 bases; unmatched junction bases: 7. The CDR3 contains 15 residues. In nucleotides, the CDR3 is TGTGCCACCAGCAGAGACCTGGGACAGTCCCACGAGCAGTACGTC. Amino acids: CATSRDLGQSHEQYV.

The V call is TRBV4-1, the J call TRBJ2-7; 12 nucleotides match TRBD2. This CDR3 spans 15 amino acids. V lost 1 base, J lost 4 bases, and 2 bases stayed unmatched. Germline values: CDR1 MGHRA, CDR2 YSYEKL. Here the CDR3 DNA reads TGCGCCAGCAGCCAAGCGACTAGCGGGAGTTACGAGCAGTACTTC. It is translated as CASSQATSGSYEQYF.

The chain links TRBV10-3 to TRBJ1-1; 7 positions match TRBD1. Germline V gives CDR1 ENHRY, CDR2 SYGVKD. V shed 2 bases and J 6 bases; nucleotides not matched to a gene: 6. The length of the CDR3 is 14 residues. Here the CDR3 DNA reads TGTGCCATCAGTGAGGGTCGAGGGGGCGCTGAAGCTTTCTTT. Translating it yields CAISEGRGGAEAFF.

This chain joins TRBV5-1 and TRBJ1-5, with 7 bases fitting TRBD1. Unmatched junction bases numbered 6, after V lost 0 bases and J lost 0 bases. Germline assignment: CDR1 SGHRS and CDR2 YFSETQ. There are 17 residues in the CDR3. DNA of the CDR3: TGCGCCAGCAGCTTGGTCCGGGACAGATTTAGCAATCAGCCCCAGCATTTT. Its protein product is CASSLVRDRFSNQPQHF.

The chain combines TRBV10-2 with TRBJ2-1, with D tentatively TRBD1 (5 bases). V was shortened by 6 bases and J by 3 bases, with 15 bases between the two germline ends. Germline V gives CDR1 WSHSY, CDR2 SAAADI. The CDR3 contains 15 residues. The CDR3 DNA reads TGCGCCAGCAGACCTAGACAGAATCACTACAATGAGCAGTTCTTC. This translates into CASRPRQNHYNEQFF.

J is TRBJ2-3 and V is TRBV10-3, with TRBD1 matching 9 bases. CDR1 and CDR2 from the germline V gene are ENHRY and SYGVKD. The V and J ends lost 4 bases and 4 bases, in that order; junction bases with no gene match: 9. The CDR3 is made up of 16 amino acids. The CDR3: CAISGYTGGGPDTQYF. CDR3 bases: TGTGCCATCAGTGGGTACACAGGGGGCGGGCCAGATACGCAGTATTTT.

The DNA for the CDR3 is TGCAGCGTGCAAACAGGGCCGAACACCGGGGAGCTGTTTTTT. Translation gives CSVQTGPNTGELFF. The chain is built from TRBV29-1 and TRBJ2-2; possible D gene TRBD1, 6 bases. The CDR3 is made up of 14 amino acids. Germline values: CDR1 SQVTM, CDR2 ANQGSEA. V dropped 6 bases and J dropped 0 bases, with 11 bases sitting between them.

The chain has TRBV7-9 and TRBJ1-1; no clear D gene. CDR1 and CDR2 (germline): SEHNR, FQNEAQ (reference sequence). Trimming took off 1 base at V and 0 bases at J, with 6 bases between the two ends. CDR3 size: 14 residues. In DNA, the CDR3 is TGTGCCAGCAGCTTAGACATAATGAACACTGAAGCTTTCTTT. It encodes CASSLDIMNTEAFF.

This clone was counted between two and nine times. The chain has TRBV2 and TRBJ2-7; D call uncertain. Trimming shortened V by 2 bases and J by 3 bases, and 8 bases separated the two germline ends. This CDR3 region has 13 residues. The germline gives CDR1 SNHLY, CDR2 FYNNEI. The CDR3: CASSEYRSYEQYF. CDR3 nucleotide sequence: TGTGCCAGCAGTGAATATAGGAGCTACGAGCAGTACTTC.

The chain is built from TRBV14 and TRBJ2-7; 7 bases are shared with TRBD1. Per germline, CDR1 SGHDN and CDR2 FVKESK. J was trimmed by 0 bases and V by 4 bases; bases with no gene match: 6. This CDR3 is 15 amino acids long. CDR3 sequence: CASSLGQEYSYEQYF. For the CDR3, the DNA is TGTGCCAGCAGCCTCGGACAGGAGTACTCCTACGAGCAGTACTTC.

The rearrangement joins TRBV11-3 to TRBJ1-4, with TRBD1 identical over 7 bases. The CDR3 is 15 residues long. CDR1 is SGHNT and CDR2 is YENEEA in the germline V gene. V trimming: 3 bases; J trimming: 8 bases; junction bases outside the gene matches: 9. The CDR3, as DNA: TGTGCCAGCAGCTTGCGTACAGGGGCGGGAGAAAAACTGTTTTTT. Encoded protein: CASSLRTGAGEKLFF.

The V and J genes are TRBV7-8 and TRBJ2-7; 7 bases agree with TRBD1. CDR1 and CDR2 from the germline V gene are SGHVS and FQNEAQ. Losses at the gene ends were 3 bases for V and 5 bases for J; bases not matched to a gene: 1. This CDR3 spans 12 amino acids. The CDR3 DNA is TGTGCCAGCAGCTTGACAGGGAACGAGCAGTACTTC. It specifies CASSLTGNEQYF. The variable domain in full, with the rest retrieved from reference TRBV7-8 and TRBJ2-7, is GAGVSQSPRYKVAKRGQDVALRCDPISGHVSLFWYQQALGQGPEFLTYFQNEAQLDKSGLPSDRFFAERPEGSVSTLKIQRTQQEDSAVYLCASSLTGNEQYFGPGTRLTVT.

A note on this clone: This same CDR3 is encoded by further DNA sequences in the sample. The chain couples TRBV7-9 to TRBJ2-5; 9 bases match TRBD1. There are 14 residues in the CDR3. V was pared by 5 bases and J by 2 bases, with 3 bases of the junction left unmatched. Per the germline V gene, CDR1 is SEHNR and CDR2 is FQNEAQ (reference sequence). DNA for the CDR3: TGTGCCAGCAGCCCCGGGACAGGGCAAGAGACCCAGTACTTC. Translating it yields CASSPGTGQETQYF.